The T cell receptor beta chain under discussion was sequenced for a study of blood T cells in healthy people across ages (dated by TCRdb to about 2015). The study in broad terms: Template switching captured roughly one uniquely barcoded TCR beta cDNA molecule per two T cells in model experiments. To track age-related changes in TCR beta repertoire diversity, the study relied on deep sequencing normalized with unique cDNA molecular identifiers. The donors were divided into four age groups: young (average 16 years), middle-aged (approximately 39), aged (around 67) and long-lived (nearly 85). Using the same blood draw, the study looked at two additional independent replicas of 1 million unique cDNA reads for two donors, one aged 18 to 29 and the other aged 80 or older.

Paper-wide results and their limitations: Compared with the aged group, the long-lived group had more naive CD4+ T cells, fewer expanded clones and increased TCR diversity, a pattern suggesting age selection. Estimates of total diversity from one million sequenced T cells were regarded as lower bounds and underestimates. The CMV infection status of donors was not known, potentially confounding age-related changes in expanded clonotypes. Because profiling used bulk unsorted PBMCs, naive and antigen-experienced compartments could not be compared conclusively. As age increased, observed TCR beta diversity per million T cells dropped in a roughly linear way, and a significant reduction was already evident by age 40. A strong correlation was found between observed TCR beta diversity and the percentage of naive T cells measured by flow cytometry.

CDR1 and CDR2, per the germline V gene, are SGDLS and YYNGEE. V is pared back by 2 bases and J by 3 bases, with 8 bases lying between the germline termini. Inclusive of the bounding cysteine and phenylalanine, the CDR3 is 14 residues long. This entry keeps only the CDR3 DNA: 42 bases, framed from base 1. The method was 5' RACE. TCRdb shows the sequencer as Illumina HiSeq 2500. A second about 7 to 11 cycle PCR used a sample-barcoded 5' primer and a J-beta primer mix. A unique molecular identifier was introduced onto each TCR beta cDNA molecule by a template-switch 5' adaptor carrying 12 random nucleotides. Each sample yielded at least 2.5 million CDR3-containing paired-end reads. All of the RNA was converted into first-strand cDNA using the Mint cDNA synthesis kit, with a TRBC-specific oligonucleotide serving as the primer. Following uracil-DNA glycosylase treatment, all cDNA underwent a first 18-cycle PCR with the universal primers M1SS and BC2_uni_R. For the original study's pipeline: For normalization, 1 million high-quality reads were randomly selected from each sample, with every read carrying a distinct molecular identifier. Reads with shared molecular identifiers were discarded instead of being binned into consensus sequences. MiTCR, with a Q25 quality threshold and the strictest error-elimination algorithm, was used for CDR3 identification, clonotype clustering and error correction. Lower-bound total TCR beta diversity was estimated with a nonparametric unseen species model using Euler transformation. TCRdb reworked the public reads: Q25 trimming with fastp, MiXCR clone assembly, productive beta chains retained. Duplicate CDR3 protein sequences are folded into a single record with the most common DNA and genes. TCRdb assigned the V and J calls; the authors' analysis was not used. The sample table shows almost 550,000 distinct CDR3 sequences, and 20% to 30% are seen once. The ten largest clones represent 8.7% of the sample.

As to this clonotype: Its antigen remains undetermined. No base quality information exists; no much larger clone differs at one position.

Systemically healthy Caucasian individuals from Russia, some 38 in total and aged about 6 to 90 years, were included as donors. Each donor gave ten milliliters of peripheral blood, collected into EDTA-treated Vacutainer tubes. PBMCs were isolated by Ficoll-Paque density-gradient centrifugation, with at least 6 million obtained per sample. Trizol reagent was used to extract total RNA from the PBMCs, yielding at least 5 micrograms per sample. For every donor, an aliquot of PBMCs went through flow cytometry to measure the percentages of naive CD45RAhigh/CD27high T cells. These data also formed part of another study, on T cells of mothers and their children. The second study also describes: Nine systemically healthy Caucasian individuals served as donors, namely three mothers together with their six children. cDNA synthesis consumed the entire amount of extracted RNA, loaded at about 1.5 ug RNA in each 15 ul reaction. In the second PCR, the M1S primer added sample barcodes and 2-4 random nucleotides. More than 8 million TCR beta CDR3 reads were obtained from each mother, and 2.5 million to 3 million reads were obtained from each child. In both related and unrelated pairs, thymic selection shapes the output of TCR recombination in a similar way, with inherited differences having only a minor effect. Normalized repertoire overlap was always found to be slightly, but never significantly, higher in related mother-child pairs than in unrelated mother-child pairs. No persistent microchimeric T cell clones were found, with a detection sensitivity of roughly 100 clones per million clonotypes. The study used deep NGS to compare TCR beta repertoires of mothers and children, seeking features distinguishing related mother-child pairs from unrelated individuals. The mean age was 40 +/- 4 years for the mothers and about 10 +/- 4 years for the children. After adapter ligation with NEBNext reagents, the libraries were sequenced on Illumina HiSeq 2000 with 100+100 nt paired-end reads. To prevent cross-contamination, the mother and child libraries were prepared a month apart and were sequenced in separate runs. For each donor, somewhere between about 500,000 and 2,300,000 distinct TCR beta clonotypes were identified. Naive TCR beta clonotypes were estimated from low-frequency clonotypes matched to each donor's FACS-determined naive share, without sorting.

Sequenced input: blood. This clonotype originated in a boy aged 10-17 years in good health. The chain links TRBV9 with TRBJ2-2; the best D guess is TRBD2, with 5 bases matching. The CDR3: CASSVRGDTGELFF. The sequenced DNA: TGTGCCAGCAGCGTCCGGGGTGACACCGGGGAGCTGTTTTTT.